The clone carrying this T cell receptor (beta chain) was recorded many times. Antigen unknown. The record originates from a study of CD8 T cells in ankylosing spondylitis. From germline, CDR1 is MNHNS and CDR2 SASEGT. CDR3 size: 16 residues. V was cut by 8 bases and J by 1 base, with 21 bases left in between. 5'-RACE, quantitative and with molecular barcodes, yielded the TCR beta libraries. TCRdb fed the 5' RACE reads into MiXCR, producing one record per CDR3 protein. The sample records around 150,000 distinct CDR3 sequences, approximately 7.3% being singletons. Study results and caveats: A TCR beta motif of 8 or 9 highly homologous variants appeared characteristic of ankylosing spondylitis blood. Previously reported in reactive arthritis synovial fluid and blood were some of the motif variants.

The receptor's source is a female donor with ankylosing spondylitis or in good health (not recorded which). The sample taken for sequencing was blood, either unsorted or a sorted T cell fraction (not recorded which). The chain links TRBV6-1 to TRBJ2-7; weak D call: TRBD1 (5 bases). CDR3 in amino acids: CASGPPRPGPSYEQYF. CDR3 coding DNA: TGTGCCAGCGGCCCCCCAAGGCCAGGGCCGTCCTACGAGCAGTACTTC.